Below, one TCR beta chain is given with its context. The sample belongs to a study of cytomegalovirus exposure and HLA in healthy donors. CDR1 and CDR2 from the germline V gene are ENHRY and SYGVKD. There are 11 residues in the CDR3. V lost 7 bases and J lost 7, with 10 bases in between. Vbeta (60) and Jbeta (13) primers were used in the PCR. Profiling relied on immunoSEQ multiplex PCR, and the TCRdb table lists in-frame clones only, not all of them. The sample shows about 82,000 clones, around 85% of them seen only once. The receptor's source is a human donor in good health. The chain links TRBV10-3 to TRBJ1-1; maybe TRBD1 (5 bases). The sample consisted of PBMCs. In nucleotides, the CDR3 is TGTGCCATCAAGGGGCCGAATGAAGCTTTCTTT. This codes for CAIKGPNEAFF.